These T cell receptor beta chains were read from a single sample in a study of blood T cell repertoires in COVID-19. Sequencing used immunoSEQ multiplex PCR; TCRdb keeps in-frame clones, though not all of them. The sample records about 76,000 clones, roughly 89% being singletons. Sequenced input: peripheral blood. The source is a man aged 30 to 45 with acute or convalescent COVID-19. The CDR3 runs from the conserved cysteine through the conserved F or W. Each record gives: J gene, V gene, clone size, D gene, CDR3 protein, CDR3 DNA. D genes are given only for firm matches. Rows may omit the clone size; those that give it use once, few, many or a size class.

>TRBJ2-1|TRBV4-1|NA|NA
CASSQDSGRGSYNEQFF
TGCGCCAGCAGCCAAGATTCGGGGCGGGGCTCCTACAATGAGCAGTTCTTC
>TRBJ1-1|TRBV28|NA|NA
CASRPRVMNTEAFF
TGTGCCAGCAGGCCCCGGGTCATGAACACTGAAGCTTTCTTT
>TRBJ2-7|TRBV30|NA|NA
CAWKYGGGSYEQYF
TGTGCCTGGAAATACGGGGGAGGCTCCTACGAGCAGTACTTC
>TRBJ1-3|TRBV7-9|NA|NA
CASSFPGNTIYF
TGTGCCAGCAGCTTCCCAGGGAACACCATATATTTT
>TRBJ1-2|TRBV30|NA|NA
CAWSVRGPQAGYTF
TGTGCCTGGAGTGTACGTGGCCCTCAGGCTGGCTACACCTTC
>TRBJ2-2|TRBV2|NA|TRBD1
CAGTRDRDKTGELFF
TGTGCCGGCACCCGGGACAGGGACAAAACCGGGGAGCTGTTTTTT
>TRBJ2-5|TRBV6-5|NA|NA
CASSYGGSQETQYF
TGTGCCAGCAGTTACGGGGGGAGCCAAGAGACCCAGTACTTC
>TRBJ1-3|TRBV25-1|NA|NA
CASSEGALGNTIYF
TGTGCCAGCAGTGAAGGGGCCCTTGGAAACACCATATATTTT
>TRBJ2-6|TRBV6-4|NA|NA
CASSGSSGANVLTF
TGTGCCAGCAGTGGGAGCTCTGGGGCCAACGTCCTGACTTTC
>TRBJ2-3|TRBV28|NA|TRBD2
CASSPARGVGTDTQYF
TGTGCCAGCAGTCCTGCCCGGGGGGTGGGCACAGATACGCAGTATTTT
>TRBJ1-2|TRBV19|NA|TRBD1
CASSIRQGAWYGYTF
TGTGCCAGTAGTATACGGCAGGGGGCTTGGTATGGCTACACCTTC
>TRBJ2-5|TRBV5-1|NA|TRBD1
CASMDRGRPGPDRSYRETQYF
TGCGCCAGCATGGACAGGGGGCGCCCGGGACCCGACCGTAGCTACCGGGAGACCCAGTACTTC
>TRBJ2-7|TRBV6-6|NA|NA
CASGLTGYEQYF
TGTGCCAGTGGGCTGACAGGCTACGAGCAGTACTTC
>TRBJ1-2|TRBV28|NA|TRBD1
CASRLTGGAEGYTF
TGTGCCAGCAGATTGACAGGGGGCGCGGAGGGCTACACCTTC
>TRBJ1-1|TRBV29-1|NA|NA
CSVEDRKREFYAGF
TGCAGCGTTGAAGATAGGAAAAGGGAGTTTTACGCCGGGTTT
>TRBJ2-3|TRBV9|NA|NA
CASSVGGVSTDTQYF
TGTGCCAGCAGCGTGGGGGGAGTTAGCACAGATACGCAGTATTTT
>TRBJ1-3|TRBV6-5|NA|NA
CASSYSKGAGNTIYF
TGTGCCAGCAGTTACTCGAAGGGGGCTGGAAACACCATATATTTT
>TRBJ2-1|TRBV7-2|once|TRBD2
CASSGTAGINEQFF
TGTGCCAGCAGCGGTACAGCGGGAATCAATGAGCAGTTCTTC